The rows below give T cell receptor beta chains drawn from one sample of a study of shared clonotypes between healthy human individuals. Profiling relied on immunoSEQ multiplex PCR, and the TCRdb table lists in-frame clones only, not all of them. The profile shows 600,000 or so clones, roughly 98% of them singletons. The sequenced sample was naive CD8+ T cells sorted from blood. Receptors originate from a man aged 30 to 45 in good health. CDR3s include the opening cysteine and the closing phenylalanine or tryptophan. Each record gives: V gene, clone size, CDR3 length, J gene, D gene, CDR3 protein, CDR3 DNA. The D gene is left open where the match is weak. Clone size is shown for a subset of rows, as once, few, many or a class of expanded clone.

V: TRBV5-1; size: once; length: 16; J: TRBJ2-7; D: TRBD1; CDR3: CASSLGNLGQGGEQYF; DNA: TGCGCCAGCAGCTTGGGCAACCTAGGACAGGGAGGCGAGCAGTACTTC
V: TRBV28; size: -; length: 15; J: TRBJ2-7; D: -; CDR3: CASATSGQIDYEQYF; DNA: -
V: TRBV28; size: -; length: 17; J: TRBJ2-5; D: TRBD2; CDR3: CASSLVRGLARDETQYF; DNA: TGTGCCAGCAGTCTAGTTAGGGGACTAGCAAGGGACGAGACCCAGTACTTC
V: TRBV4-1; size: -; length: 14; J: TRBJ1-5; D: TRBD1; CDR3: CASSQGTGDQPQHF; DNA: TGCGCCAGCAGCCAGGGGACAGGGGATCAGCCCCAGCATTTT
V: TRBV7-3; size: -; length: 14; J: TRBJ2-3; D: -; CDR3: CASSPVGGTDTQYF; DNA: TGTGCCAGCAGCCCGGTAGGGGGAACAGATACGCAGTATTTT
V: TRBV7-6; size: -; length: 14; J: TRBJ1-1; D: -; CDR3: CASSLDRSNTEAFF; DNA: TGTGCCAGCAGCTTAGACAGATCGAACACTGAAGCTTTCTTT
V: TRBV28; size: -; length: 15; J: TRBJ2-3; D: TRBD1; CDR3: CASSLGQGAEDTQYF; DNA: TGTGCCAGCAGTTTGGGGCAGGGGGCGGAAGATACGCAGTATTTT
V: TRBV10-2; size: once; length: 13; J: TRBJ1-1; D: TRBD1; CDR3: CASKTGFNTEAFF; DNA: TGCGCCAGCAAGACAGGGTTTAACACTGAAGCTTTCTTT
V: TRBV6-6; size: -; length: 15; J: TRBJ2-7; D: TRBD2; CDR3: CASSSGPSGSWEQYF; DNA: TGTGCCAGCAGTTCAGGTCCTAGCGGGAGCTGGGAGCAGTACTTC
V: TRBV10-3; size: -; length: 15; J: TRBJ2-5; D: TRBD1; CDR3: CAISENQGGVETQYF; DNA: TGTGCCATCAGTGAGAACCAAGGGGGCGTGGAGACCCAGTACTTC
V: TRBV7-7; size: -; length: 13; J: TRBJ2-5; D: -; CDR3: CASSFGYQETQYF; DNA: TGTGCTAGCAGCTTTGGCTATCAAGAGACCCAGTACTTC